The entry below describes one T cell receptor beta chain. This sample was taken from a study of T cell changes during pregnancy in multiple sclerosis. Measured with immunoSEQ multiplex PCR; TCRdb has only the in-frame clones, and not every one. The sample shows some 95,000 clones, about 92% of them seen only once. The V and J ends lost 4 bases and 4 bases respectively, with 17 bases between them. CDR3 size: 15 residues. The germline gives CDR1 SGHRS, CDR2 YFSETQ. The clonotype originates from a female donor with multiple sclerosis, enrolled in a pregnancy study. V and J are TRBV5-1 and TRBJ1-2, with a possible D match to TRBD1 (6 bases). The sample consisted of peripheral blood, taken in the first trimester of pregnancy. CDR3 protein: CASSTSGGQGYGYTF. In nucleotides, the CDR3 is TGCGCCAGCAGCACCTCGGGGGGCCAGGGCTATGGCTACACCTTC.